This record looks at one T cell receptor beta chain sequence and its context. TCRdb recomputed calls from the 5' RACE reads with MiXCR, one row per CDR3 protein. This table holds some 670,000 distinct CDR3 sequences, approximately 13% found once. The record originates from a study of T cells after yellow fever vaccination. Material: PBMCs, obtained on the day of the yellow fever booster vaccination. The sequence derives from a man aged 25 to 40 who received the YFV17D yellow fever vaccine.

The CDR3 DNA reads as TGTGCCAGCAGCTTCATGGGACTAGCGGGATTGGAGACCCAGTACTTC. It encodes CASSFMGLAGLETQYF. The chain combines TRBV7-9 with TRBJ2-5; the match to TRBD2 covers 13 bases. Germline trimming cut 3 bases from V and 5 bases from J; bases unmatched to any gene: 6. Germline values: CDR1 SEHNR, CDR2 FQNEAQ (reference sequence). The CDR3 consists of 16 residues.